Listed below are T cell receptor beta chains from one sample, sequenced in a study of identical twins. TCRdb independently ran MiXCR on the 5' RACE reads; one entry per CDR3 protein. The data show hundreds of thousands of distinct CDR3 sequences, over 9% seen once. This sample also appeared in a second study, on yellow fever vaccine responses in identical twins.

The material sequenced was PBMCs. All receptors derive from a woman between 18 and 29 years old in good health. Both conserved end residues are trimmed from each CDR3. Some rows have no size entry. The others give once, few or many, or a class for an expanded clone.

TRBV18,NA,TRBJ1-1,ASSREATGGNTEAF
TRBV24-1,few,TRBJ2-1,ATSDPGLAYNEQF
TRBV12-3/TRBV12-4,many,TRBJ2-7,ASSLNPWLAGEKYEQY
TRBV12-3/TRBV12-4,NA,TRBJ1-5,ASTLGQISGQPQH
TRBV4-1,many,TRBJ2-1,ASSQETSGRLEQF
TRBV5-1,many,TRBJ2-5,ASSWSSGDGWETQY
TRBV10-3,NA,TRBJ2-1,AISASGRVYNEQF
TRBV7-6,NA,TRBJ2-7,ASSLGYGSTYEQY
TRBV27,NA,TRBJ2-2,ASRQGKAGNTGELF
TRBV20-1,NA,TRBJ1-6,SAAEGSYNSPLH
TRBV3-1,NA,TRBJ2-7,ASSPSVQGASYEQY
TRBV20-1,few,TRBJ1-1,SASDTGTEAF
TRBV7-9,NA,TRBJ1-1,ASSPGGPGAF
TRBV6-1,NA,TRBJ2-5,ASSPSGSWGETQY
TRBV20-1,NA,TRBJ2-5,SARDGGKETQY
TRBV24-1,few,TRBJ2-3,ATSASRDTQY
TRBV6-5,NA,TRBJ2-5,ASSYSLRPQETQY
TRBV6-5,few,TRBJ2-1,ASSYSGVSYNEQF
TRBV5-5,NA,TRBJ2-5,ASSPGPSEETQY
TRBV4-1,NA,TRBJ1-1,ASSQGTGTGLLLTEAF
TRBV6-1,NA,TRBJ2-1,ASLTTLGAGNEQF
TRBV24-1,once,TRBJ2-5,ATSEPGTGSETQY
TRBV5-1,NA,TRBJ2-7,ASSLGLGALYEQY
TRBV28,few,TRBJ1-1,ASPPPGVNTEAF
TRBV7-9,few,TRBJ2-1,ASSYTLAGLLRDEQF
TRBV10-3,many,TRBJ2-1,AIKGTGSSYNEQF
TRBV10-3,few,TRBJ2-1,AISEGDSSYNEQF
TRBV20-1,NA,TRBJ2-1,GTSGTDRGQF
TRBV28,NA,TRBJ2-5,ASSTLGLAGAFETQY
TRBV7-9,few,TRBJ2-1,ASSRGQSYEQF
TRBV18,NA,TRBJ2-1,ASSPYRDRGYNEQF
TRBV15,many,TRBJ1-1,ATSRASGFVGNTEAF
TRBV27,NA,TRBJ1-1,ASSLYGGANTEAF
TRBV7-3,few,TRBJ2-1,ASSLGFSVSYNEQF
TRBV16,NA,TRBJ1-2,ASSQFKGANYGYT
TRBV5-1,few,TRBJ1-2,ASTTGLASDGYT
TRBV10-3,few,TRBJ1-6,AIRAGTDNSPLH
TRBV5-1,many,TRBJ2-3,ASKAGTGRTDTQY
TRBV12-3/TRBV12-4,many,TRBJ1-4,ACGGVDEKLF
TRBV6-5,NA,TRBJ2-4,ASSYDRDSVNIQY
TRBV12-3/TRBV12-4,many,TRBJ2-7,ASSLPTYEQY
TRBV3-1,few,TRBJ2-3,ATSALFGSSTDTQY
TRBV25-1,NA,TRBJ2-1,ASHSSKRGEQF
TRBV12-3/TRBV12-4,few,TRBJ1-5,ASSEGYNQPQH
TRBV28,NA,TRBJ1-3,ASSLPSGNTIY
TRBV7-9,few,TRBJ2-7,ASSHSGTAYEQY
TRBV11-2,few,TRBJ2-1,ASSLRPGSQLSGEQF
TRBV12-3/TRBV12-4,many,TRBJ2-5,ASSFLQGPGETQY
TRBV28,few,TRBJ2-5,ASSARQIQETQY
TRBV4-1,NA,TRBJ1-6,ASSPLYEQGNSPLH
TRBV20-1,NA,TRBJ2-4,SARRRDILAKNIQY
TRBV5-1,many,TRBJ2-2,ASSLDQVNTGELF
TRBV4-1,few,TRBJ1-6,ASRQVSGQPNSPLH
TRBV2,few,TRBJ2-6,ASSDLAGSISGANVLT
TRBV2,few,TRBJ1-1,ASRTQGGVTEAF
TRBV6-1,NA,TRBJ2-3,ASRISGTYADTQY
TRBV20-1,NA,TRBJ1-4,SAARGATNEKLF
TRBV3-1,NA,TRBJ2-7,ASSQDWPSGRAIGYEQY
TRBV10-2,NA,TRBJ1-2,ASTGAYGYT
TRBV10-1,NA,TRBJ1-1,ASRDNGGTEAF